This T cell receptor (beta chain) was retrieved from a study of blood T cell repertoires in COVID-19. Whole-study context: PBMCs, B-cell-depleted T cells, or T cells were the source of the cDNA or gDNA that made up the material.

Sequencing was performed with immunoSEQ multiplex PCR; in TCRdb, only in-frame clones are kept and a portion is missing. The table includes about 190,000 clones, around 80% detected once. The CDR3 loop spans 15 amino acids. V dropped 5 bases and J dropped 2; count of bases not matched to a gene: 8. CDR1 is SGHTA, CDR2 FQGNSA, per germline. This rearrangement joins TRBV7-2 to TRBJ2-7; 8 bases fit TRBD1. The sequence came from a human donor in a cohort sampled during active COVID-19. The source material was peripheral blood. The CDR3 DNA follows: TGTGCCAGCAGCCCCGACGGACAGGGTCCCTACGAGCAGTACTTC. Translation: CASSPDGQGPYEQYF.